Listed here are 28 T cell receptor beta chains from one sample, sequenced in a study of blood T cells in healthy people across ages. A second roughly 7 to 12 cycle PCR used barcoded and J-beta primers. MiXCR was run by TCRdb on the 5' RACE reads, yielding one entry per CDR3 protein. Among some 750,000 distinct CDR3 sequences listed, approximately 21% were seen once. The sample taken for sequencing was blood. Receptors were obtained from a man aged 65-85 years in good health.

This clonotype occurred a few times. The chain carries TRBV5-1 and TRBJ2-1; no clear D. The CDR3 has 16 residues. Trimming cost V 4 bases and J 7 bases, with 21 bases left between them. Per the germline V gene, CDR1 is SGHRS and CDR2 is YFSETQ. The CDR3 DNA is TGCGCCAGCAGCCCCAGTTGGGCGGCCGAGAGTAATGAGCAGTTCTTC. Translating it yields CASSPSWAAESNEQFF.

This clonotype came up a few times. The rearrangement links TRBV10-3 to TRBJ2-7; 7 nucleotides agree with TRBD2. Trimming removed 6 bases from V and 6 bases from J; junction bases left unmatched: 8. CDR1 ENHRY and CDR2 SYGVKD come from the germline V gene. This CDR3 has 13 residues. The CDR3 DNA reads TGTGCCATCAGACGGGAGGACGCCTCCGAGCAGTACGTC. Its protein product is CAIRREDASEQYV.

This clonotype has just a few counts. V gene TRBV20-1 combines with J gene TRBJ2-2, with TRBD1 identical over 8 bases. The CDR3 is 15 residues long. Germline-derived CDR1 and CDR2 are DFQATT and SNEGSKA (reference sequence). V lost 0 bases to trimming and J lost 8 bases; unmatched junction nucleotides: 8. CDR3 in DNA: TGCAGTGCTAGAGAGGCCCAGGGGGCCCGGGGGGAGCTGTTTTTT. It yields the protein CSAREAQGARGELFF.

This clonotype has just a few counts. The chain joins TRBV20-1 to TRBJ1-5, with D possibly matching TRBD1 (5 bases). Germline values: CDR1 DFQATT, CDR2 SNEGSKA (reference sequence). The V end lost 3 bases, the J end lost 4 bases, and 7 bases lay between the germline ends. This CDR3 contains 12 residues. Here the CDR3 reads CSARPGNQPQHF. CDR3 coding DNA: TGCAGTGCTAGGCCAGGGAATCAGCCCCAGCATTTT.

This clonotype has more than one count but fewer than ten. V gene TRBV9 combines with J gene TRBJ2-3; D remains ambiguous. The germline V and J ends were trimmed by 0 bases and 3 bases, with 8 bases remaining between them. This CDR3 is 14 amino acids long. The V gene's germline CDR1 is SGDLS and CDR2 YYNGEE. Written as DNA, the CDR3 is TGTGCCAGCAGCGTAGCTTCCGGGACAGATACGCAGTATTTT. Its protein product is CASSVASGTDTQYF.

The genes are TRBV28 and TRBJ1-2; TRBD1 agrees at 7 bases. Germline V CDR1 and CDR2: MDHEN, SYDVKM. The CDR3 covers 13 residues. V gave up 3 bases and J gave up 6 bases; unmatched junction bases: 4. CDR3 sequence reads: CASSLAGGDGYTF. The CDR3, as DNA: TGTGCCAGCAGTTTGGCAGGGGGTGATGGCTACACCTTC.

In DNA form, the CDR3 reads TGCGCCAGCAGGGACAGGGTTTACATGAACACTGAAGCTTTCTTT. The encoded protein is CASRDRVYMNTEAFF. The chain carries TRBV10-2 and TRBJ1-1; 8 positions match TRBD1. The junction had 6 bases not matched to a gene; V was cut back by 6 bases and J by 0 bases. The CDR3 runs to 15 residues. The germline V gene has CDR1 WSHSY and CDR2 SAAADI.

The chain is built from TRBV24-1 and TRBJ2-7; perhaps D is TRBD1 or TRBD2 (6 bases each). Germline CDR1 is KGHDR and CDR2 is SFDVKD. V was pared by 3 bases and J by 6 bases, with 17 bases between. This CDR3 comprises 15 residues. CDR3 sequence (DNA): TGTGCCACCAGTGATCGTCTCGGGGGCTTTGGCGAGCAGTACTTC. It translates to CATSDRLGGFGEQYF.

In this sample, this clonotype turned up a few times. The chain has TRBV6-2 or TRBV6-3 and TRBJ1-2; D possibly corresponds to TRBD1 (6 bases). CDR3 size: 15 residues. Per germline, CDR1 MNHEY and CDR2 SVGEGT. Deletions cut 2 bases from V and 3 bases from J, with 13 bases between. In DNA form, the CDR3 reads TGTGCCAGCAGTTACCGAAAGGACAGACACTATGGCTACACCTTC. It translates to CASSYRKDRHYGYTF.

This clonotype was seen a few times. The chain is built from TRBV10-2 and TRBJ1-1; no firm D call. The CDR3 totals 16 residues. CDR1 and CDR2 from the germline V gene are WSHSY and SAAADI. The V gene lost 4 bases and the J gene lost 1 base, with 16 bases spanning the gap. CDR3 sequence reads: CASSGPLWRGNTEAFF. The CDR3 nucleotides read TGCGCCAGCAGTGGACCCTTATGGCGGGGGAACACTGAAGCTTTCTTT.

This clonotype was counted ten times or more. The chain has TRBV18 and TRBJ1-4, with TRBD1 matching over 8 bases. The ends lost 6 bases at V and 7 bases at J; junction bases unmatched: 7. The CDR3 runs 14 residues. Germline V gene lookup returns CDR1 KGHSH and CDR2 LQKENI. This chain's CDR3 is CASSADRAFEKLFF. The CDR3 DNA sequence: TGTGCCAGCTCGGCGGACAGGGCTTTTGAAAAACTGTTTTTT.

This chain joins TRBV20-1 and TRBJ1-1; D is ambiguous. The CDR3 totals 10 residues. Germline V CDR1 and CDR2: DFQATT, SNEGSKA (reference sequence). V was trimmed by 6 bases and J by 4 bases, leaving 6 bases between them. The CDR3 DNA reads TGCAGTGCCTTGACCACTGAAGCTTTCTTT. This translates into CSALTTEAFF.

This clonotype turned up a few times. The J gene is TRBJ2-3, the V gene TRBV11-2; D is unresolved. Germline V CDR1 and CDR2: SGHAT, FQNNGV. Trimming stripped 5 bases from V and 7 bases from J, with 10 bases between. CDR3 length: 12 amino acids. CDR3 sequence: CASSPARHTQYF. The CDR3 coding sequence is TGTGCCAGCAGCCCCGCGAGGCATACGCAGTATTTT.

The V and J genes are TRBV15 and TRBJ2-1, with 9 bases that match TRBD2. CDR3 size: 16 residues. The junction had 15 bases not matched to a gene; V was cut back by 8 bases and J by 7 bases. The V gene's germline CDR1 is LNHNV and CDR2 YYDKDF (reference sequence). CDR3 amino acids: CATQAAIAGVGNEQFF. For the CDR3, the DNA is TGTGCCACCCAGGCGGCCATAGCGGGAGTGGGTAATGAGCAGTTCTTC.

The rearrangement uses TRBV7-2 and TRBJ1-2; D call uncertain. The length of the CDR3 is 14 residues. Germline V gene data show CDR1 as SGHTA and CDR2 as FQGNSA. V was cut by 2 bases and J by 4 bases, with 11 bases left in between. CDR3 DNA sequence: TGTGCCAGCAGCTTAAGCCAGGTAGCCTATGGCTACACCTTC. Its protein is CASSLSQVAYGYTF.

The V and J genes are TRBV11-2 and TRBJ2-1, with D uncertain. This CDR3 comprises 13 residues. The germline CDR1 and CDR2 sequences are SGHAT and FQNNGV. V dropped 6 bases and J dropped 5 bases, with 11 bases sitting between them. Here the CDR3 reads CASSIFFDNEQFF. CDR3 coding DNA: TGTGCCAGCAGTATCTTTTTTGACAATGAGCAGTTCTTC.

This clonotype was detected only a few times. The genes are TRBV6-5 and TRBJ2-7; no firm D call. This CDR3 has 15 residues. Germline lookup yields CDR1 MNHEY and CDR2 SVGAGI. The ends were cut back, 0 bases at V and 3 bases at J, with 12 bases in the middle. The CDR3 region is CASSYSFQSGYEQYF. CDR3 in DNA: TGTGCCAGCAGTTACTCGTTCCAGTCTGGCTACGAGCAGTACTTC.

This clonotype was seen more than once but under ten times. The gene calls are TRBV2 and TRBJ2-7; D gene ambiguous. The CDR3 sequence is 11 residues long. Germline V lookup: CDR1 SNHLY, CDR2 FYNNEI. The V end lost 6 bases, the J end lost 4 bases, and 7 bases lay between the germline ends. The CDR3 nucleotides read TGTGCCAGCAGCGCCGTATACGAGCAGTACTTC. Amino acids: CASSAVYEQYF.

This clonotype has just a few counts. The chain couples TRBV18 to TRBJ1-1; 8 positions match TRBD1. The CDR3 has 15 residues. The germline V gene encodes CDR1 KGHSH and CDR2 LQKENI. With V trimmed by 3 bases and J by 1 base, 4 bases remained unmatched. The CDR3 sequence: CASSPTGQENTEAFF. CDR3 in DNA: TGTGCCAGCTCACCGACGGGACAGGAGAACACTGAAGCTTTCTTT.

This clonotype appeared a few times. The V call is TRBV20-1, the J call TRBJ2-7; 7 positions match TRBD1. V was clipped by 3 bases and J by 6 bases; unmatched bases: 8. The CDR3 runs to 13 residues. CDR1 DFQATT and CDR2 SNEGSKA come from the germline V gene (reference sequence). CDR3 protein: CSAREDRASEQYF. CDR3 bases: TGCAGTGCTAGGGAAGACAGGGCGTCCGAGCAGTACTTC.

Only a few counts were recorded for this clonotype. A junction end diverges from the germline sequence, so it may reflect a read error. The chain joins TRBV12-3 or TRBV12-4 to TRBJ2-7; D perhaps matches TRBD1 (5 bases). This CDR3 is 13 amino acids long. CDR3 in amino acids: CASSLIQAYAQYF. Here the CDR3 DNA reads TGTGCCAGCAGTTTAATACAGGCCTACGCGCAGTACTTC.

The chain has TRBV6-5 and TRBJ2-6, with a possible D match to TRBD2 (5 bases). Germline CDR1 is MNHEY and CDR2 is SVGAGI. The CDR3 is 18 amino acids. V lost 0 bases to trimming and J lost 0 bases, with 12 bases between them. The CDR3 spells CASSYSLTGNSGANVLTF. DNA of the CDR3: TGTGCCAGCAGTTACTCCTTGACGGGGAACTCTGGGGCCAACGTCCTGACTTTC.

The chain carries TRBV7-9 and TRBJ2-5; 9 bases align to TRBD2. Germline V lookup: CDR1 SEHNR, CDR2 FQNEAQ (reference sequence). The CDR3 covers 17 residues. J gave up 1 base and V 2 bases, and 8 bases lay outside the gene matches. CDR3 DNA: TGTGCCAGCAGCTTACCCGGTAGCGGGGGAGGCCAAGAGACCCAGTACTTC. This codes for CASSLPGSGGGQETQYF.

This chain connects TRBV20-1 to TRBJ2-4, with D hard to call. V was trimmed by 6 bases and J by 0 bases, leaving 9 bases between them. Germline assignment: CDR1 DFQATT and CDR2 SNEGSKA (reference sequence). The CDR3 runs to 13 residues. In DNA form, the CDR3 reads TGCAGTGCCCCAGAGCTAGCCAAAAACATTCAGTACTTC. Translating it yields CSAPELAKNIQYF.

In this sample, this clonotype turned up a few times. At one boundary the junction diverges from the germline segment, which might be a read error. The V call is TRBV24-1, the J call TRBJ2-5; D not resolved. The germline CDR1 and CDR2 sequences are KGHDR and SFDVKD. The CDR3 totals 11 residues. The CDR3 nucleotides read TGTGCCACCAGTGATTTAAGGACCACGGACTTC. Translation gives CATSDLRTTDF.

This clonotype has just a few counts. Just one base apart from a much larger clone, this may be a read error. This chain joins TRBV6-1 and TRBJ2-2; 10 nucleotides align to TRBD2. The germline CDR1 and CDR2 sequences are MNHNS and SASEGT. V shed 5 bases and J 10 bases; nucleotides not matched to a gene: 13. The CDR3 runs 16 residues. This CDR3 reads CASSPMGTSVVEELFF. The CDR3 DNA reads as TGTGCCAGCAGTCCAATGGGGACTAGCGTTGTCGAGGAGCTGTTTTTT.

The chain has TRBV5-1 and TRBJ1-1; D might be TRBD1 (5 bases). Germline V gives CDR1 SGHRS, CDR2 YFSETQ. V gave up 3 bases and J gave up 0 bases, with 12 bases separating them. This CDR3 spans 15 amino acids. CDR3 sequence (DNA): TGCGCCAGCAGCTCCCAGACAGAAATGAACACTGAAGCTTTCTTT. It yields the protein CASSSQTEMNTEAFF.

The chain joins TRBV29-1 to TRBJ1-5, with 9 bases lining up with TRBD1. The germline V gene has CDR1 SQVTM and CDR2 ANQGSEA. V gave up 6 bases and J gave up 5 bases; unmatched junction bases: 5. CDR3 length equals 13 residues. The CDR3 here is CSVGTGTYQPQHF. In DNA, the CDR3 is TGCAGCGTAGGGACAGGGACGTATCAGCCCCAGCATTTT.